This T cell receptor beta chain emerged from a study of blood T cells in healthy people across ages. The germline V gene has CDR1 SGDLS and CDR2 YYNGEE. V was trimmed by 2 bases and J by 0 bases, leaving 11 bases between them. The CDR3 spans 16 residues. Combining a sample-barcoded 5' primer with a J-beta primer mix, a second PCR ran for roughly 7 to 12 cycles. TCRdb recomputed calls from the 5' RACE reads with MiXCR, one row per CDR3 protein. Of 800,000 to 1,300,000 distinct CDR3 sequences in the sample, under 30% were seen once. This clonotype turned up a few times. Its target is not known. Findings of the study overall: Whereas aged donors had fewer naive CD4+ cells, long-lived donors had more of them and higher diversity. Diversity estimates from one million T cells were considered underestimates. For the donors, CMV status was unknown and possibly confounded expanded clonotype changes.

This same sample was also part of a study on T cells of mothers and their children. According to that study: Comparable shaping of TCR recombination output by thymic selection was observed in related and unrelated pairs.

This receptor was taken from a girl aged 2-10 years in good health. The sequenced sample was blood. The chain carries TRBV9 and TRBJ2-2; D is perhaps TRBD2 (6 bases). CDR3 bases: TGTGCCAGCAGCGTCGGAATAGCGGCGAACACCGGGGAGCTGTTTTTT. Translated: CASSVGIAANTGELFF.